This T cell receptor (beta chain) comes out of a study of blood T cell repertoires in COVID-19. Whole-study context: Sources were T cells, B-cell-depleted T cells, or PBMCs; the material itself was cDNA or gDNA.

This CDR3 comprises 16 residues. Germline V gives CDR1 SGDLS, CDR2 YYNGEE. Losses at the gene ends were 0 bases for V and 9 bases for J; bases not matched to a gene: 9. TCRdb's copy holds only in-frame clones and misses some; the assay was immunoSEQ multiplex PCR. The sample yields 250,000 to 300,000 clones, 80% to 85% seen once. The chain couples TRBV9 to TRBJ2-1; 10 bases line up with TRBD2. Sequences were obtained from peripheral blood. The TCR originated in an older woman with active or convalescent COVID-19. CDR3 residues: CASSVGAGGLPSEQFF. Here the CDR3 DNA reads TGTGCCAGCAGCGTAGGAGCGGGGGGGCTTCCAAGTGAGCAGTTCTTC. Looking up the rest from reference TRBV9 and TRBJ2-1 gives the full variable domain: DSGVTQTPKHLITATGQRVTLRCSPRSGDLSVYWYQQSLDQGLQFLIQYYNGEERAKGNILERFSAQQFPDLHSELNLSSLELGDSALYFCASSVGAGGLPSEQFFGPGTRLTVL.